This T cell receptor (beta chain) originates from a study of human T cells and chemical hapten exposure. The time point was: pre-sensitization, week 0. Treatment noted: therapeutic diphenylcyclopropenone sensitization with weekly scalp DPC. The study drew its donors from alopecia patients who were 18 to 70 years old and suitable for DPC. MiXCR was run by TCRdb on the RACE reads, yielding one entry per CDR3 protein. The sample includes 300,000 to 450,000 distinct CDR3 sequences, 4.5% to 5.5% seen only once; the top ten take just over 2.5%. This clonotype appeared a few times. Its antigen is unknown. Overall study results and limits: Relative to controls, expanded TCRs formed significantly more large CDR3 similarity clusters.

V dropped 7 bases and J dropped 4; count of bases not matched to a gene: 11. The CDR3 is made up of 15 amino acids. From germline, CDR1 is ENHRY and CDR2 SYGVKD. The chain uses TRBV10-3 and TRBJ1-1, with 8 nucleotides matching TRBD1. Sample: whole blood, taken in connection with sensitization to the hapten diphenylcyclopropenone (DPC). This receptor was taken from a woman aged 50 to 60 with alopecia areata. Some clones in this sample may be carry-over from other donors' samples. The CDR3 DNA reads as TGTGCCATCAACGATCGAGACAGGGGTGGCACTGAAGCTTTCTTT. It codes for CAINDRDRGGTEAFF.